The 6 T cell receptor beta chains given below trace back to one sample, sequenced in a study of neurological immune-mediated disorders. Using its own MiXCR run on the 5' RACE reads, TCRdb lists one record per CDR3 protein. Of about 24,000 distinct CDR3 sequences listed, roughly an eighth are singletons. The sequencing sample was made of PBMCs. These receptor sequences come from a woman aged 40 to 49 with HTLV-1-associated myelopathy (HAM/TSP).

In this sample, this clonotype turned up many times. The chain couples TRBV15 to TRBJ2-7; tentatively, D is TRBD1 or TRBD2 (5 bases each). Trimming removed 5 bases from V and 9 bases from J, with 20 bases in between. Per the germline V gene, CDR1 is LNHNV and CDR2 is YYDKDF (reference sequence). This CDR3 contains 14 residues. The CDR3, as DNA: TGTGCCACCAGCCGTGCTGGTATCGGGGCTCGGCAGTACGTC. Protein sequence: CATSRAGIGARQYV.

This clonotype has ten or more counts. This chain joins TRBV5-1 and TRBJ1-1; D might be TRBD1 (5 bases). The germline V gene has CDR1 SGHRS and CDR2 YFSETQ. The V end lost 3 bases, the J end lost 1 base, and 13 bases lay between the germline ends. This CDR3 has 15 amino acids. As DNA, the CDR3 is TGCGCCAGCAGCTGGGGGACTGTAAAGAACACTGAAGCTTTCTTT. It codes for CASSWGTVKNTEAFF.

This clonotype was seen ten or more times. The J gene is TRBJ1-6, the V gene TRBV3-1; 10 bases agree with TRBD1. Trimming cost V 4 bases and J 7 bases; bases outside gene matches: 4. Germline lookup yields CDR1 LGHDT and CDR2 YNNKEL (reference sequence). CDR3 length: 15 residues. Here the CDR3 DNA reads TGTGCCAGCAGCCCTGAGACAGGGGGCAATTCACCCCTCCACTTT. Translating gives CASSPETGGNSPLHF. Drawing the rest from reference TRBV3-1 and TRBJ1-6, the complete variable domain is DTAVSQTPKYLVTQMGNDKSIKCEQNLGHDTMYWYKQDSKKFLKIMFSYNNKELIINETVPNRFSPKSPDKAHLNLHINSLELGDSAVYFCASSPETGGNSPLHFGNGTRLTVT.

This clonotype was observed many times. Here the CDR3 DNA reads TGTGCCAGCAACGTGTTTCAAGAGACCCAGTACTTC. This encodes CASNVFQETQYF. The chain employs TRBV28 and TRBJ2-5; no reliable D call. Germline V gene data show CDR1 as MDHEN and CDR2 as SYDVKM. This CDR3 has 12 amino acids. Trimming took 7 bases from V and 2 from J, leaving 8 bases between them. The full variable domain, with the rest looked up from reference TRBV28 and TRBJ2-5, is DVKVTQSSRYLVKRTGEKVFLECVQDMDHENMFWYRQDPGLGLRLIYFSYDVKMKEKGDIPEGYSVSREKKERFSLILESASTNQTSMYLCASNVFQETQYFGPGTRLLVL.

The table lists this clonotype with many counts. The genes are TRBV28 and TRBJ2-6, with D unresolved. The CDR3 runs 12 residues. Germline CDR1 and CDR2: MDHEN and SYDVKM. V was clipped by 6 bases and J by 3 bases, with 3 bases between them. In DNA, the CDR3 is TGTGCCAGCAGGGATGGGGCCAACGTCCTGACTTTC. Protein product: CASRDGANVLTF. The full variable domain, completed using reference TRBV28 and TRBJ2-6, is DVKVTQSSRYLVKRTGEKVFLECVQDMDHENMFWYRQDPGLGLRLIYFSYDVKMKEKGDIPEGYSVSREKKERFSLILESASTNQTSMYLCASRDGANVLTFGAGSRLTVL.

The chain couples TRBV19 to TRBJ1-5, with 7 bases identical to TRBD1. After removal of 4 bases from V and 2 bases from J, the junction contained 5 bases not matched to a gene. This CDR3 contains 15 residues. The V gene's germline CDR1 is LNHDA and CDR2 SQIVND (reference sequence). CDR3 residues: CASSTRGTGNQPQHF. As DNA, the CDR3 is TGTGCCAGTAGTACCCGGGGGACAGGCAATCAGCCCCAGCATTTT.